These 2 T cell receptor beta chains came from one sample sequenced in a study of blood T cell repertoires in COVID-19 (dated by TCRdb to 2018 to 2020). Libraries were built with the immunoSEQ multiplex PCR assay. The immuneACCESS repertoire file appears here via TCRdb, limited to in-frame rearrangements. These files lack a portion of the clones; in checked studies, under half of the deficit traces to unresolved V genes, and the cause of the others is not known. This sample lists 250,000 to 400,000 clones; roughly 90% were detected once. 2% to 3% of the sample goes to the ten largest clones. Sequences were obtained from PBMCs or T cells enriched from blood (not recorded which). Receptors were obtained from a man aged 55 to 69 who had recovered from COVID-19.

The chain employs TRBV2 and TRBJ1-5, with D unclear. This CDR3 region has 14 residues. CDR1 and CDR2 from the germline V gene are SNHLY and FYNNEI. Trimming took 6 bases from V and 3 from J, leaving 12 bases between them. CDR3 sequence reads: CASREIRINQPQHF. The CDR3 nucleotides read TGTGCCAGCAGAGAAATCAGGATCAATCAGCCCCAGCATTTT.

J is TRBJ1-2 and V is TRBV5-1, with D unclear. Germline V gene lookup returns CDR1 SGHRS and CDR2 YFSETQ. This CDR3 comprises 13 residues. With 0 bases removed from V and 10 bases from J, the gap between germline ends came to 13 bases. The CDR3 DNA follows: TGCGCCAGCAGCTTGGGAGGGTTTCCTCACTACACCTTC. Protein product: CASSLGGFPHYTF. Full variable domain (missing parts from reference TRBV5-1 and TRBJ1-2): KAGVTQTPRYLIKTRGQQVTLSCSPISGHRSVSWYQQTPGQGLQFLFEYFSETQRNKGNFPGRFSGRQFSNSRSEMNVSTLELGDSALYLCASSLGGFPHYTFGSGTRLTVV.